Here is one T cell receptor beta chain with its context. Sequencing used immunoSEQ multiplex PCR; TCRdb keeps in-frame clones, though not all of them. Here the sample spans roughly 110,000 clones, roughly 90% being singletons. The sample originates from a study of PD-L1 blockade in urothelial cancer. Time point defined: peripheral blood 6 weeks after treatment start. V lost 4 bases, J lost 2 bases, and 17 bases lay in between. Germline lookup yields CDR1 MDHEN and CDR2 SYDVKM. The CDR3 consists of 16 residues. The sequenced sample was PBMCs, obtained around atezolizumab (anti-PD-L1) treatment. The clonotype comes from a man aged 55 to 69 with urothelial cancer. The chain recombines TRBV28 with TRBJ1-2, with a possible D match to TRBD1 (6 bases). The CDR3 nucleotides are TGTGCCAGCAGTTCCTCCTACCGGACAGCGAACTATGGCTACACCTTC. The encoded protein is CASSSSYRTANYGYTF.